This T cell receptor (beta chain) came from a study of blood T cells in healthy people across ages. Worth noting for this clonotype: This could be a read error, since a much larger clone is one nucleotide away.

Primed by a sample-barcoded 5' primer and a J-beta primer mix, a second PCR proceeded for roughly 6 to 12 cycles. TCRdb fed the 5' RACE reads into MiXCR, producing one record per CDR3 protein. The sample holds more than 750,000 distinct CDR3 sequences; 25% to 35% are singletons and the top ten take roughly 10%. Per germline, CDR1 MDHEN and CDR2 SYDVKM. The CDR3 runs to 13 residues. Another study also made use of these data, one on T cells of mothers and their children. That investigation notes: Six or seven children, together with their three healthy Caucasian mothers, made up the donors. Unrelated pairs and related pairs have their TCR recombination output shaped similarly by thymic selection.

V is TRBV28 and J is TRBJ1-1, with 7 bases aligning to TRBD1. The sequencing sample was made of blood. The sequence was obtained from a woman in her 40s in good health. The CDR3 region has the DNA TGTGCCAGCAGGCCGACAGGGAACACTGAAGCTTGCTTT. Translation: CASRPTGNTEACF.